This T cell receptor (beta chain) was retrieved from a study of T cell responses to AZD1222 COVID-19 vaccine. Data came from immunoSEQ multiplex PCR; TCRdb stores just in-frame clones and leaves some out. This table has 79,000 or so clones, 89% appearing once. Germline assignment: CDR1 SGHRS and CDR2 YFSETQ. The ends were cut back, 0 bases at V and 0 bases at J, with 6 bases in the middle. The CDR3 runs to 15 residues. The TCR was taken from an adult who received the AZD1222 COVID-19 vaccine. This material consisted of peripheral blood, taken 28 days after the second AZD1222 dose. The V and J genes are TRBV5-1 and TRBJ1-4; no firm D call. DNA for the CDR3: TGCGCCAGCAGCTTGGTACGGGCAACTAATGAAAAACTGTTTTTT. This sequence encodes CASSLVRATNEKLFF.